A single sample gave rise to the 18 T cell receptor beta chains below, sequenced in a study of blood T cell repertoires in COVID-19. Clones were read by immunoSEQ multiplex PCR, and TCRdb kept only the in-frame ones, dropping some. The sample records about 58,000 clones, roughly 79% being singletons. Sequenced: peripheral blood. Receptors were obtained from a human donor in a cohort sampled during active COVID-19.

The chain combines TRBV27 with TRBJ1-5, with a possible D match to TRBD1 (6 bases). V lost 5 bases to trimming and J lost 6 bases, with 11 bases between them. Germline loops: CDR1 MNHEY, CDR2 SMNVEV (reference sequence). The CDR3 covers 13 residues. The chain's CDR3 is CASSIIQGQPQHF. CDR3 sequence (DNA): TGTGCCAGCAGTATCATACAGGGTCAGCCCCAGCATTTT.

The chain uses TRBV2 and TRBJ2-3; the match to TRBD2 covers 8 bases. The CDR3 has 16 residues. Germline CDR1 reads SNHLY; CDR2 reads FYNNEI. Trimming cost V 6 bases and J 3 bases; bases outside gene matches: 11. CDR3 region: CASSPGLGTPTDTQYF. The DNA of the CDR3 is TGTGCCAGCAGCCCGGGACTAGGGACACCTACAGATACGCAGTATTTT. The complete variable domain, with remaining parts taken from reference TRBV2 and TRBJ2-3, reads EPEVTQTPSHQVTQMGQEVILRCVPISNHLYFYWYRQILGQKVEFLVSFYNNEISEKSEIFDDQFSVERPDGSNFTLKIRSTKLEDSAMYFCASSPGLGTPTDTQYFGPGTRLTVL.

V is TRBV27 and J is TRBJ2-2; D uncertain. CDR1 and CDR2 (germline): MNHEY, SMNVEV (reference sequence). This CDR3 has 14 amino acids. Trimming removed 5 bases from V and 4 bases from J, with 11 bases in between. The CDR3 bases are TGTGCCAGCAGTCTAATATCCTCCACCGGGGAGCTGTTTTTT. This encodes CASSLISSTGELFF.

This clone was recorded only once. Here the CDR3 reads CASSLQQGIPDTQYF. The CDR3 DNA reads TGTGCCAGCAGCTTACAACAGGGGATCCCAGATACGCAGTATTTT. This sequence joins TRBV13 and TRBJ2-3; 7 nucleotides align to TRBD1. This CDR3 has 15 amino acids. V was clipped by 2 bases and J by 4 bases; unmatched bases: 6. Germline-derived CDR1 and CDR2 are PRHDT and FYEKMQ (reference sequence).

This chain connects TRBV27 to TRBJ1-6, with unresolved D. V gave up 5 bases and J gave up 8 bases, with 10 bases separating them. Germline lookup yields CDR1 MNHEY and CDR2 SMNVEV (reference sequence). The CDR3 runs 13 residues. The CDR3 nucleotides read TGTGCCAGCAGTACCGTTCGGGATTCACCCCTCCACTTT. Amino acid sequence: CASSTVRDSPLHF.

The chain employs TRBV30 and TRBJ1-2, with D possibly matching TRBD1 (5 bases). V lost 1 base, J lost 4 bases, and 10 bases lay in between. CDR1 GTSNPN and CDR2 SVGIG come from the germline V gene (reference sequence). This CDR3 comprises 13 residues. Written as DNA, the CDR3 is TGTGCCTGGAGTGAGGGGCGCTCCTATGGCTACACCTTC. Translated: CAWSEGRSYGYTF.

On this clone itself: Its ends do not fully match the called genes, so a read error is possible. The rearrangement links TRBV5-1 to TRBJ1-3, with 7 bases lining up with TRBD1. The CDR3 has 15 amino acids. CDR1 is SGHRS and CDR2 is YFSETQ in the germline V gene. The DNA of the CDR3 is TGCGCCAGCAGATTGGGACAGCGCTCTGGAAACACCATATATTTT. It yields the protein CASRLGQRSGNTIYF.

This clone has only a few counts. The V gene is TRBV30, the J gene TRBJ2-5; 8 bases align to TRBD2. The J segment lost 7 bases and the V segment lost 0 bases, leaving 7 bases of the junction unmatched. Per germline, CDR1 GTSNPN and CDR2 SVGIG (reference sequence). The CDR3 covers 14 residues. The CDR3 nucleotides are TGTGCCTGGAGTGTCCCAGCGGGGGCAAGGACCCAGTACTTC. It is translated as CAWSVPAGARTQYF. The variable domain in full, with the rest retrieved from reference TRBV30 and TRBJ2-5, is SQTIHQWPATLVQPVGSPLSLECTVEGTSNPNLYWYRQAAGRGLQLLFYSVGIGQISSEVPQNLSASRPQDRQFILSSKKLLLSDSGFYLCAWSVPAGARTQYFGPGTRLLVL.

The genes are TRBV3-1 (or the pseudogene TRBV3-2) and TRBJ2-3; 8 nucleotides align to TRBD1. The V segment lost 2 bases and the J segment 5 bases; nucleotides outside the gene matches: 9. The CDR3 has 16 residues. Germline V CDR1 and CDR2: LGHDT, YNNKEL (reference sequence). CDR3 sequence reads: CASSQRGTGGIDTQYF. In DNA, the CDR3 is TGTGCCAGCAGCCAAAGAGGCACAGGGGGGATAGATACGCAGTATTTT.

The rearrangement links TRBV28 to TRBJ1-3, with unresolved D. Germline lookup yields CDR1 MDHEN and CDR2 SYDVKM. The CDR3 extends over 17 amino acids. Trimming stripped 7 bases from V and 4 bases from J, with 23 bases between. Here the CDR3 reads CASTPSRGPSPGNTIYF. The CDR3 DNA reads TGTGCCAGCACCCCTTCGAGAGGGCCGAGCCCCGGAAACACCATATATTTT.

This chain joins TRBV5-4 and TRBJ1-1; no clear D gene. The CDR3 totals 13 residues. The V end was cut by 1 base, the J end by 0 bases, with 4 bases between. Germline CDR1 and CDR2: SGHNT and YYREEE (reference sequence). The CDR3 is CASSLRVNTEAFF. DNA of the CDR3: TGTGCCAGCAGCTTGCGCGTGAACACTGAAGCTTTCTTT.

This chain connects TRBV6-6 to TRBJ2-7, with a possible D match to TRBD2 (6 bases). Germline V CDR1 and CDR2: MNHNY, SVGAGI (reference sequence). The CDR3 runs to 14 residues. Trimming stripped 2 bases from V and 4 bases from J, with 12 bases between. The CDR3 coding sequence is TGTGCCAGCAGTTACCCGGACGGGACTTACGAGCAGTACTTC. As protein: CASSYPDGTYEQYF.

The chain uses TRBV3-1 (or the pseudogene TRBV3-2) and TRBJ2-2, with TRBD1 as a possible D gene (5 bases). This CDR3 has 14 residues. Trimming shortened V by 1 base and J by 5 bases, and 8 bases separated the two germline ends. CDR1 is LGHDT, CDR2 YNNKEL, per germline (reference sequence). The CDR3 nucleotides read TGTGCCAGCAGCCAAGTAGGGGATACCGGGGAGCTGTTTTTT. Protein product: CASSQVGDTGELFF.

The V and J genes are TRBV28 and TRBJ2-1; no definite D call. V lost 6 bases and J lost 9, with 18 bases in between. The CDR3 sequence is 14 residues long. Germline loops: CDR1 MDHEN, CDR2 SYDVKM. In DNA form, the CDR3 reads TGTGCCAGCAGCCCGGGTGGTTCCTCCGGTGAGCAGTTCTTC. As protein: CASSPGGSSGEQFF.

The CDR3 region is CASSPTSTGYNSPLHF. CDR3 in DNA: TGTGCCAGCTCACCCACTTCGACAGGATATAATTCACCCCTCCACTTT. This chain links TRBV18 with TRBJ1-6; D may be TRBD1 (6 bases). Trimming took 3 bases from V and 4 from J, leaving 13 bases between them. This CDR3 region has 16 residues. Germline-derived CDR1 and CDR2 are KGHSH and LQKENI.

The chain uses TRBV2 and TRBJ2-2; TRBD1 matches 9 bases. CDR1 SNHLY and CDR2 FYNNEI come from the germline V gene. The CDR3 loop spans 14 amino acids. The V and J ends lost 6 bases and 5 bases, in that order; junction bases with no gene match: 4. This CDR3 reads CASSGQGRTGELFF. CDR3 bases: TGTGCCAGCAGCGGACAGGGGCGGACCGGGGAGCTGTTTTTT.

The chain carries TRBV5-1 and TRBJ2-7; 8 bases line up with TRBD2. The V gene end was trimmed by 0 bases and the J gene end by 4 bases; junction bases not matched to a gene: 12. Germline lookup yields CDR1 SGHRS and CDR2 YFSETQ. The CDR3 has 17 amino acids. CDR3 DNA sequence: TGCGCCAGCAGCTTGGTCACAGGTGGGGGCGGGAGGTACGAGCAGTACTTC. It specifies CASSLVTGGGGRYEQYF.

The chain has TRBV7-2 and TRBJ1-4; D gene uncertain. Germline V gene data show CDR1 as SGHTA and CDR2 as FQGNSA. With 5 bases removed from V and 8 bases from J, the gap between germline ends came to 18 bases. The CDR3 runs to 15 residues. CDR3 in amino acids: CASSLAAGWREKLFF. The CDR3 bases are TGTGCCAGCAGCCTGGCCGCCGGGTGGAGGGAAAAACTGTTTTTT.